These 24 T cell receptor beta chains originate from one sample sequenced in a study of T cell responses to AZD1222 COVID-19 vaccine. TCRdb keeps only in-frame clones here, not all; method: immunoSEQ multiplex PCR. The repertoire consists of 170,000 or so clones, with roughly nine tenths occurring once and the leading ten covering more than 1.3%. The starting material was peripheral blood, obtained on day 0 of AZD1222 vaccination. Receptors originate from an adult in good health.

The V call is TRBV6-6, the J call TRBJ1-4, with 7 bases matching TRBD1. Losses at the gene ends were 2 bases for V and 1 base for J; bases not matched to a gene: 1. The CDR3 spans 15 residues. Looked up from germline, CDR1 is MNHNY and CDR2 is SVGAGI (reference sequence). CDR3 nucleotide sequence: TGTGCCAGCAGTTACCAGGGGGGAACTAATGAAAAACTGTTTTTT. Amino acids: CASSYQGGTNEKLFF.

This clone came up once. The CDR3, as DNA: TGTGCCAGCAGCCACCCCGCCGGGACAGCTAATGAAAAACTGTTTTTT. Amino acids: CASSHPAGTANEKLFF. The chain couples TRBV4-2 to TRBJ1-4; 7 positions agree with TRBD1. V shed 3 bases, J shed 3 bases, and the junction held 7 bases outside the gene matches. The length of the CDR3 is 16 residues. The germline CDR1 and CDR2 sequences are LGHNA and YNFKEQ.

V usage is TRBV28 and J usage is TRBJ2-7; 9 bases are a match to TRBD1. The CDR3 has 15 residues. Germline CDR1 and CDR2: MDHEN and SYDVKM. The J segment lost 0 bases and the V segment lost 4 bases, leaving 4 bases of the junction unmatched. CDR3 coding DNA: TGTGCCAGCAGTTCTCCGGGACAGGGCTCCTACGAGCAGTACTTC. Encoded protein: CASSSPGQGSYEQYF.

The genes are TRBV2 and TRBJ1-3; D is unresolved. CDR3 length: 16 amino acids. V was pared by 4 bases and J by 6 bases, with 19 bases between. Germline V gives CDR1 SNHLY, CDR2 FYNNEI. CDR3 sequence: CASSVPSTWSSNTIYF. The CDR3 region has the DNA TGTGCCAGCAGTGTCCCCTCAACCTGGTCCTCAAACACCATATATTTT. The variable domain in full, completed from reference TRBV2 and TRBJ1-3, reads EPEVTQTPSHQVTQMGQEVILRCVPISNHLYFYWYRQILGQKVEFLVSFYNNEISEKSEIFDDQFSVERPDGSNFTLKIRSTKLEDSAMYFCASSVPSTWSSNTIYFGEGSWLTVV.

The chain employs TRBV28 and TRBJ2-3; 9 bases line up with TRBD2. The germline gives CDR1 MDHEN, CDR2 SYDVKM. The V segment lost 2 bases and the J segment 4 bases; nucleotides outside the gene matches: 4. The CDR3 sequence is 15 residues long. In DNA, the CDR3 is TGTGCCAGCAGTTTACCGGGACTAGCACCAGATACGCAGTATTTT. It codes for CASSLPGLAPDTQYF.

This clone has just one count. This chain joins TRBV25-1 and TRBJ2-7; D perhaps matches TRBD2 (5 bases). Trimming removed 5 bases at V and 0 bases at J, with 11 bases between. CDR3 length equals 14 residues. Germline values: CDR1 MGHDK, CDR2 SYGVNS. CDR3 residues: CASSRMGSSYEQYF. The CDR3 DNA reads as TGTGCCAGCAGTCGAATGGGGAGCTCCTACGAGCAGTACTTC.

This clone was found a few times. The chain carries TRBV27 and TRBJ1-6; D unclear. CDR3 length equals 14 residues. Germline CDR1 and CDR2: MNHEY and SMNVEV (reference sequence). Trimming removed 2 bases at V and 4 bases at J, with 6 bases between. The CDR3 loop reads CASSLVQYNSPLHF. CDR3 coding DNA: TGTGCCAGCAGTTTAGTACAGTATAATTCACCCCTCCACTTT.

The rearrangement joins TRBV6-5 to TRBJ2-5, with D uncertain. The V gene lost 6 bases and the J gene lost 7 bases, with 15 bases spanning the gap. CDR3 length: 13 amino acids. Germline lookup yields CDR1 MNHEY and CDR2 SVGAGI. The CDR3 reads CASSLSVWGTQYF. The CDR3 region has the DNA TGTGCCAGCAGCCTCTCGGTTTGGGGGACCCAGTACTTC.

The V gene is TRBV19, the J gene TRBJ1-5; no clear D gene. The germline CDR1 and CDR2 sequences are LNHDA and SQIVND (reference sequence). The V and J ends lost 7 bases and 3 bases respectively, with 10 bases between them. The CDR3 is made up of 13 amino acids. CDR3 region: CASKGPNNQPQHF. Written as DNA, the CDR3 is TGTGCCAGTAAAGGGCCCAACAATCAGCCCCAGCATTTT.

A few counts support this clone. This chain links TRBV28 with TRBJ2-7; D unresolved. V gave up 8 bases and J gave up 1 base, with 3 bases separating them. The germline V gene has CDR1 MDHEN and CDR2 SYDVKM. The CDR3 sequence is 10 residues long. As DNA, the CDR3 is TGTGCCAGCGGATCCTACGAGCAGTACTTC. This translates into CASGSYEQYF.

This chain uses TRBV28 with TRBJ2-2; 8 bases fit TRBD2. Germline lookup yields CDR1 MDHEN and CDR2 SYDVKM. V lost 6 bases to trimming and J lost 1 base; unmatched junction nucleotides: 13. The CDR3 loop spans 18 amino acids. Written as DNA, the CDR3 is TGTGCCAGCAGCCCGGCCCCCTCCAGCGGGGGGAACACCGGGGAGCTGTTTTTT. The encoded protein is CASSPAPSSGGNTGELFF.

The sample holds one count of this clone. The chain recombines TRBV6-4 with TRBJ2-3, with D maybe TRBD2 (6 bases). Looked up from germline, CDR1 is MRHNA and CDR2 is SNTAGT. The CDR3 loop spans 14 amino acids. The V and J ends lost 0 bases and 4 bases respectively, with 8 bases between them. The CDR3 nucleotides read TGTGCCAGCAGTGACTCGACTAGGGCAGATACGCAGTATTTT. Translated: CASSDSTRADTQYF.

The V call is TRBV28, the J call TRBJ1-5; 8 bases match TRBD1. V shed 6 bases and J 6 bases; nucleotides not matched to a gene: 10. CDR1 and CDR2 from the germline V gene are MDHEN and SYDVKM. This CDR3 has 15 amino acids. CDR3 nucleotide sequence: TGTGCCAGCAGACCCGGACAGGGAATGGGTCAGCCCCAGCATTTT. Protein: CASRPGQGMGQPQHF.

This rearrangement joins TRBV7-2 to TRBJ2-7, with 7 bases matching TRBD1. The germline gives CDR1 SGHTA, CDR2 FQGNSA. CDR3 size: 14 residues. Trimming cost V 2 bases and J 3 bases; bases outside gene matches: 4. The CDR3, as DNA: TGTGCCAGCAGCTTATTACCAGGGGGCTACGAGCAGTACTTC. It specifies CASSLLPGGYEQYF.

The chain links TRBV2 to TRBJ1-2; 9 bases align to TRBD1. J lost 4 bases, V lost 4 bases, and 7 bases had no gene match. Per the germline V gene, CDR1 is SNHLY and CDR2 is FYNNEI. This CDR3 region has 15 residues. This CDR3 reads CASSGDRGGFYGYTF. CDR3 nucleotide sequence: TGTGCCAGCAGTGGCGACAGGGGGGGTTTCTATGGCTACACCTTC.

This clone was observed a single time. This chain uses TRBV6-5 with TRBJ1-1; no reliable D call. V lost 5 bases, J lost 4 bases, and 5 bases lay in between. The CDR3 is made up of 11 amino acids. Per germline, CDR1 MNHEY and CDR2 SVGAGI. The CDR3 bases are TGTGCCAGCAGTACGGTCACTGAAGCTTTCTTT. Encoded protein: CASSTVTEAFF.

The chain joins TRBV7-9 to TRBJ1-2; 8 bases match TRBD1. CDR1 is SEHNR, CDR2 FQNEAQ, per germline (reference sequence). V was pared by 0 bases and J by 8 bases, with 5 bases of the junction left unmatched. The CDR3 is made up of 14 amino acids. DNA for the CDR3: TGTGCCAGCAGCTTAGCGGACAGGGTATCGGGCTACACCTTC. It translates to CASSLADRVSGYTF.

The V gene is TRBV12-3 or TRBV12-4, the J gene TRBJ1-2; D is uncertain. The CDR3 sequence is 12 residues long. Trimming removed 2 bases from V and 2 bases from J, with 3 bases in between. The chain's CDR3 is CASSLQNYGYTF. CDR3 in DNA: TGTGCCAGCAGTTTACAAAACTATGGCTACACCTTC.

This sequence joins TRBV4-1 and TRBJ2-5, with TRBD1 matching 7 bases. The germline V gene encodes CDR1 MGHRA and CDR2 YSYEKL. This CDR3 comprises 15 residues. V dropped 0 bases and J dropped 0; count of bases not matched to a gene: 1. The CDR3 spells CASSQDGTDQETQYF. The DNA of the CDR3 is TGCGCCAGCAGCCAAGATGGGACAGACCAAGAGACCCAGTACTTC.

CDR3 sequence: CASSYSGAINYGYTF. As DNA, the CDR3 is TGTGCCAGCAGTTACTCAGGTGCTATAAACTATGGCTACACCTTC. V usage is TRBV6-5 and J usage is TRBJ1-2, with unresolved D. CDR3 length: 15 amino acids. V gave up 0 bases and J gave up 2 bases, with 10 bases separating them. The V gene's germline CDR1 is MNHEY and CDR2 SVGAGI.

The V and J genes are TRBV3-1 (or the pseudogene TRBV3-2) and TRBJ1-1; the D gene is possibly TRBD1 (5 bases). With 2 bases removed from V and 1 base from J, the gap between germline ends came to 8 bases. Germline CDR1 reads LGHDT; CDR2 reads YNNKEL (reference sequence). The CDR3 totals 14 residues. The CDR3 DNA reads as TGTGCCAGCAGCCAAAGGGGTACGAACACTGAAGCTTTCTTT. Its translation: CASSQRGTNTEAFF.

V gene TRBV28 combines with J gene TRBJ2-7; 8 bases agree with TRBD1. Germline CDR1 is MDHEN and CDR2 is SYDVKM. The CDR3 extends over 14 amino acids. The V and J ends lost 8 bases and 2 bases, in that order; junction bases with no gene match: 8. The CDR3, as DNA: TGTGCCAGCGTACAGGGGGGATTCACCTACGAGCAGTACTTC. Its protein is CASVQGGFTYEQYF.

Worth noting for this clone: Sequence at one end of the junction differs from germline and may be a read error. V and J are TRBV7-3 and TRBJ2-7, with a weak D call TRBD1 (5 bases). The germline V gene encodes CDR1 SGHTA and CDR2 FQGTGA. The CDR3 totals 12 residues. Written as DNA, the CDR3 is TGTGCCAGCAGCTTAAGTTTACAGGAGCGGTACTTC. This translates into CASSLSLQERYF.

This chain joins TRBV7-2 and TRBJ1-1; no firm D call. Germline V gene data show CDR1 as SGHTA and CDR2 as FQGNSA. The CDR3 is 14 residues long. The ends were cut back, 1 base at V and 5 bases at J, with 11 bases in the middle. CDR3: CASSLVTYGTEAFF. The CDR3, as DNA: TGTGCCAGCAGCTTAGTTACTTACGGGACTGAAGCTTTCTTT. Full variable domain (missing parts from reference TRBV7-2 and TRBJ1-1): GAGVSQSPSNKVTEKGKDVELRCDPISGHTALYWYRQSLGQGLEFLIYFQGNSAPDKSGLPSDRFSAERTGGSVSTLTIQRTQQEDSAVYLCASSLVTYGTEAFFGQGTRLTVV.